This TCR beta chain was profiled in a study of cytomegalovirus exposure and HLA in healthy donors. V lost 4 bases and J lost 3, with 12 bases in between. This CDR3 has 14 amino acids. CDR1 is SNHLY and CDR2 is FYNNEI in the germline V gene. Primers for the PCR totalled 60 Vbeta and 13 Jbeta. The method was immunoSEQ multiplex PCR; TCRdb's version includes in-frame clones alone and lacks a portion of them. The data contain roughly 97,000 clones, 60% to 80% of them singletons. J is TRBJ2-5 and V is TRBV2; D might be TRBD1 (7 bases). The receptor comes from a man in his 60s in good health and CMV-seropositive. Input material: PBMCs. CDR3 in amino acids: CASSGRGQEETQYF. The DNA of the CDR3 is TGTGCCAGCAGTGGGAGGGGGCAAGAAGAGACCCAGTACTTC.